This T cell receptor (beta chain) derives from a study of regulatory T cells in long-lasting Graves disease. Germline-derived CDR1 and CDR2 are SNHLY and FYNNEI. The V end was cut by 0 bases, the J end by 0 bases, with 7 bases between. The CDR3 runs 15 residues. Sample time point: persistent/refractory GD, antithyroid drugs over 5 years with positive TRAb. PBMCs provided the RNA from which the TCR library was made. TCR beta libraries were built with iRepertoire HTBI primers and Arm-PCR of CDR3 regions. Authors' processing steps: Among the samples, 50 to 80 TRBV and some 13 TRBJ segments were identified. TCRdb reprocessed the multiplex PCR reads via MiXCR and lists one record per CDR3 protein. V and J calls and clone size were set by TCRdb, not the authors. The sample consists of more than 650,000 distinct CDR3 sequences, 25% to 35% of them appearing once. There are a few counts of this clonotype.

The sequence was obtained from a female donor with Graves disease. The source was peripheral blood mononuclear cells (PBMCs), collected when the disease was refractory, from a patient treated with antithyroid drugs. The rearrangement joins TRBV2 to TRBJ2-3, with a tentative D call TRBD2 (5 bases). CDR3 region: CASSEARTSTDTQYF. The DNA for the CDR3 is TGTGCCAGCAGTGAAGCGAGGACTAGCACAGATACGCAGTATTTT. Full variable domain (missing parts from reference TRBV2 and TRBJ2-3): EPEVTQTPSHQVTQMGQEVILRCVPISNHLYFYWYRQILGQKVEFLVSFYNNEISEKSEIFDDQFSVERPDGSNFTLKIRSTKLEDSAMYFCASSEARTSTDTQYFGPGTRLTVL.